Following are 21 T cell receptor beta chains from one sample sequenced in a study of blood T cells in healthy people across ages. For the second PCR, which ran for about 7 to 11 cycles, a sample-barcoded 5' primer and a J-beta primer mix were used. MiXCR was run by TCRdb on the 5' RACE reads, yielding one entry per CDR3 protein. The table lists around 650,000 distinct CDR3 sequences, less than 45% of them singletons. Sequencing input: blood. The receptors were sampled from a man at least 80 years old in good health.

The genes are TRBV18 and TRBJ2-7; 8 positions agree with TRBD2. Trimming took 3 bases from V and 7 from J; bases not matched to a gene: 8. Germline V gives CDR1 KGHSH, CDR2 LQKENI. The CDR3 runs 14 residues. CDR3 bases: TGTGCCAGCTCACCCTTAGCGGGACTCGATGAGCAGTACTTC. It yields the protein CASSPLAGLDEQYF.

This clonotype was observed a single time. Sequence at one end of the junction differs from germline and may be a read error. This rearrangement joins TRBV11-3 to TRBJ2-1; TRBD1 or TRBD2 may be the D gene (5 bases each). Per germline, CDR1 SGHNT and CDR2 YENEEA. This CDR3 comprises 16 residues. This CDR3 reads CASSLSGTSSYTEQFF. CDR3 in DNA: TGTGCCAGCAGCTTATCCGGGACGAGCTCCTACACTGAGCAGTTCTTC.

This clonotype was counted ten times or more. V usage is TRBV5-1 and J usage is TRBJ2-7; 10 bases fit TRBD1. Germline-derived CDR1 and CDR2 are SGHRS and YFSETQ. The CDR3 has 16 amino acids. V trimming: 1 base; J trimming: 6 bases; junction bases outside the gene matches: 10. CDR3 sequence reads: CASSLLLRRTGGEQYF. The CDR3 DNA sequence: TGCGCCAGCAGCTTGCTACTACGGCGGACAGGGGGCGAGCAGTACTTC.

J is TRBJ2-5 and V is TRBV6-4; 7 bases fit TRBD2. Germline V gene sequence: CDR1 MRHNA, CDR2 SNTAGT. The CDR3 runs to 17 residues. V shed 3 bases and J 11 bases; nucleotides not matched to a gene: 21. The DNA of the CDR3 is TGTGCCAGCAGTGAGGAAGCGGGATCATCAAGTTACAATGAGCAGTACTTC. This translates into CASSEEAGSSSYNEQYF.

In the case of this clonotype: At one of its ends the junction is not consistent with the germline gene, which may arise from a read error. The J gene is TRBJ1-1, the V gene TRBV12-3 or TRBV12-4; tentative D call: TRBD1 (6 bases). The CDR3 has 15 amino acids. For the CDR3, the DNA is TGTGCCAGCAGCTTAGGGGGATCCCCCCCTCTCGAAGCTTTCTTT. This sequence encodes CASSLGGSPPLEAFF.

This clonotype was counted only a few times. J is TRBJ1-2 and V is TRBV9; D ambiguous. Deletions cut 0 bases from V and 2 bases from J, with 14 bases between. The CDR3 spans 16 residues. CDR1 is SGDLS and CDR2 is YYNGEE in the germline V gene. CDR3 amino acids: CASSVAADPFNYGYTF. CDR3 bases: TGTGCCAGCAGCGTAGCGGCGGATCCCTTCAACTATGGCTACACCTTC.

To note about this clonotype: At one of its ends the junction is not consistent with the germline gene, which may arise from a read error. This sequence joins TRBV15 and TRBJ2-4, with a weak D call TRBD1 (5 bases). The J call may not be correct, given that the DNA end is closer to TRBJ2-7. The CDR3 totals 13 residues. Germline CDR1 is LNHNV and CDR2 is YYDKDF (reference sequence). For the CDR3, the DNA is TGTGCCATCAGCAGAGATCGTGGGGCCGAGCAGTACTTC. This codes for CAISRDRGAEQYF.

The chain employs TRBV21-1 and TRBJ2-3; TRBD2 was called by the table and not checked on the DNA. TRBV21-1 corresponds to a pseudogene. The CDR3 is made up of 18 amino acids. DNA of the CDR3: TGTGCCAGCAGCAATAGGCGCACTAGCGGGACATACACAGATACGCAGTATTTT. It encodes CASSNRRTSGTYTDTQYF.

The J gene is TRBJ2-7, the V gene TRBV9; 9 bases line up with TRBD1. The length of the CDR3 is 16 residues. Unmatched junction bases numbered 9, after V lost 1 base and J lost 4 bases. Germline CDR1 is SGDLS and CDR2 is YYNGEE. The CDR3 DNA reads TGTGCCAGCAGCGTACTGCCGACAGGGGGGGGGTACGAGCAGTACTTC. Protein product: CASSVLPTGGGYEQYF.

The chain is built from TRBV21-1 and TRBJ2-1; the table's TRBD1 call for D was not verified on the DNA. TRBV21-1 is deemed a pseudogene. The CDR3 runs 16 residues. Written as DNA, the CDR3 is TGTGCCAGCAGCTTGGGGGGGGGACCCACTGACAATGAGCAGTTCTTC. Translating gives CASSLGGGPTDNEQFF.

This clonotype has just a few counts. This sequence joins TRBV28 and TRBJ1-6; D not resolved. This CDR3 comprises 14 residues. CDR1 and CDR2 (germline): MDHEN, SYDVKM. The germline V and J ends were trimmed by 6 bases and 5 bases, with 11 bases remaining between them. The CDR3 is CASSPRQNNSPLHF. CDR3 coding DNA: TGTGCCAGCAGCCCGCGCCAGAATAATTCACCCCTCCACTTT.

This clonotype has a count of ten or more. The chain joins TRBV20-1 to TRBJ2-1; D perhaps matches TRBD1 (7 bases). Germline CDR1 DFQATT, CDR2 SNEGSKA (reference sequence). The CDR3 is made up of 15 amino acids. The V end lost 1 base, the J end lost 3 bases, and 13 bases lay between the germline ends. The CDR3 sequence is CSARGRDRFYNEQFF. The CDR3 DNA reads TGCAGTGCTAGAGGGCGGGACAGATTCTACAATGAGCAGTTCTTC.

V is TRBV20-1 and J is TRBJ2-3, with 14 nucleotides matching TRBD2. The CDR3 totals 15 residues. The V gene end was trimmed by 3 bases and the J gene end by 3 bases; junction bases not matched to a gene: 2. Germline assignment: CDR1 DFQATT and CDR2 SNEGSKA (reference sequence). The CDR3 sequence: CSARGTSGSTDTQYF. CDR3 DNA sequence: TGCAGTGCTAGGGGGACTAGCGGGAGTACAGATACGCAGTATTTT.

The chain employs TRBV3-1 and TRBJ1-2, with D tentatively TRBD1 (6 bases). Germline CDR1 is LGHDT and CDR2 is YNNKEL (reference sequence). V dropped 2 bases and J dropped 5 bases, with 9 bases sitting between them. The length of the CDR3 is 13 residues. CDR3 residues: CASSQTGQYGYTF. CDR3 nucleotide sequence: TGTGCCAGCAGCCAAACGGGACAATATGGCTACACCTTC. Using reference TRBV3-1 and TRBJ1-2 for the parts outside the CDR3, the full variable domain is DTAVSQTPKYLVTQMGNDKSIKCEQNLGHDTMYWYKQDSKKFLKIMFSYNNKELIINETVPNRFSPKSPDKAHLNLHINSLELGDSAVYFCASSQTGQYGYTFGSGTRLTVV.

The chain carries TRBV7-9 and TRBJ1-2, with a tentative D call TRBD1 (5 bases). Germline CDR1 is SEHNR and CDR2 is FQNEAQ (reference sequence). V lost 7 bases and J 0 bases, leaving 9 bases between the germline ends. The CDR3 length is 13 residues. DNA for the CDR3: TGTGCCAGCACCACAGGTTCTAACTATGGCTACACCTTC. Translated: CASTTGSNYGYTF.

CDR3: CASSVEGFTDTQYF. CDR3 coding DNA: TGTGCCAGCAGCGTAGAGGGCTTCACAGATACGCAGTATTTT. This chain joins TRBV9 and TRBJ2-3; D ambiguous. Trimming took 0 bases from V and 2 from J, leaving 7 bases between them. This CDR3 contains 14 residues. The germline gives CDR1 SGDLS, CDR2 YYNGEE.

This clonotype has just a few counts. The rearrangement links TRBV7-9 to TRBJ2-7, with TRBD2 matching over 10 bases. This CDR3 is built from 14 residues. With 8 bases clipped from V and 5 bases from J, the junction kept 9 bases outside the gene matches. Germline loops: CDR1 SEHNR, CDR2 FQNEAQ (reference sequence). The CDR3 sequence is CASSASGLADEQYF. The CDR3 DNA is TGTGCCAGCTCCGCCTCCGGACTAGCGGACGAGCAGTACTTC.

In its sample, this clonotype was seen many times. The V and J genes are TRBV7-2 and TRBJ2-4, with 8 bases fitting TRBD1. V shed 1 base, J shed 6 bases, and the junction held 2 bases outside the gene matches. This CDR3 spans 14 amino acids. Germline lookup yields CDR1 SGHTA and CDR2 FQGNSA. The CDR3 is CASSLETGGNIQYF. For the CDR3, the DNA is TGTGCCAGCAGCTTAGAAACAGGGGGAAACATTCAGTACTTC.

The sample holds a few counts of this clonotype. J is TRBJ2-7 and V is TRBV10-1; D ambiguous. The CDR3 is made up of 15 amino acids. V shed 0 bases and J shed 6 bases, with 15 bases lying between them. CDR1 WNHNN and CDR2 SYGVQD come from the germline V gene (reference sequence). CDR3 nucleotides: TGCGCCAGCAGTGAGTCGGCCCAGCCCCAAGCCGAGCAGTACTTC. Its protein product is CASSESAQPQAEQYF.

Concerning this clonotype itself: One end of the junction does not line up with germline, which may come from a read error. V usage is TRBV24-1 and J usage is TRBJ2-4; weak D call: TRBD2 (5 bases). Germline CDR1 and CDR2: KGHDR and SFDVKD. CDR3 size: 14 residues. DNA of the CDR3: TGTGCCACCAGCCCCCAGTGGGAGAAAAGCATTCAGTACTTC. Protein sequence: CATSPQWEKSIQYF.

This chain links TRBV6-2 or TRBV6-3 with TRBJ2-1; D not certain. The J call may be in error: the DNA end matches TRBJ2-7 better. The germline V gene has CDR1 MNHEY and CDR2 SVGEGT. The CDR3 runs 13 residues. The CDR3, as DNA: TGTGCCAGCAGTTACCTCAGCTACAATGAGCAGTACTTC. Amino acid sequence: CASSYLSYNEQYF.